This TCR beta chain was observed in a study of T cell repertoires in cytomegalovirus infection. Study-wide results and caveats: HLA-C-restricted CMV-specific TCR beta clonotypes were dominant in the ex vivo response.

Concerning this clonotype: Its antigen is unknown.

The CDR3 is 15 residues long. Germline V lookup: CDR1 DFQATT, CDR2 SNEGSKA (reference sequence). Trimming stripped 6 bases from V and 7 bases from J, with 22 bases between. MiXCR was run by TCRdb on the reads, yielding one entry per CDR3 protein. The top ten hold 30% to 35% of the sample, which has about 190,000 distinct CDR3 sequences, over 25% seen once. The receptor was derived from a human donor in good health (CMV status not recorded). Some clones in this sample may be carry-over from other donors' samples. The sample consisted of PBMCs. The chain combines TRBV20-1 with TRBJ1-5, with D unclear. DNA of the CDR3: TGCAGTGCCCAAGGTGCTCCGCTTTCAGACCAGCCCCAGCATTTT. It translates to CSAQGAPLSDQPQHF.